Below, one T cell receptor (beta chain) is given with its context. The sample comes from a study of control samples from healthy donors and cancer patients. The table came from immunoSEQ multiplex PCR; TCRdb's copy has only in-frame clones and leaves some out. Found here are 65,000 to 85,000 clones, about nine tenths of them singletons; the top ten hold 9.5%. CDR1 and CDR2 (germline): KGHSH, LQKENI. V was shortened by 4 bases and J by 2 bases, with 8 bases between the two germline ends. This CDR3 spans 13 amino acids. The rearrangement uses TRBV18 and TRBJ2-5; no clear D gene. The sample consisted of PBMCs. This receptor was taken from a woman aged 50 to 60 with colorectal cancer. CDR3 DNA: TGTGCCAGCTCACGGGGTCTTCAAGAGACCCAGTACTTC. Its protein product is CASSRGLQETQYF.